This T cell receptor beta chain was captured by sequencing in a study of blood T cell repertoires in COVID-19. In the study overall: Donors in the United States, Italy and Spain gave samples during acute or convalescent COVID-19. Nucleic acid was either cDNA or gDNA, and it came from T cells, B-cell-depleted T cells, or PBMCs.

V was shortened by 10 bases and J by 2 bases, with 14 bases between the two germline ends. Germline V gives CDR1 SGHNT, CDR2 YENEEA. This CDR3 is 14 amino acids long. Only in-frame clones appear in the TCRdb table, and some are missing; sequencing was by immunoSEQ multiplex PCR. The table has about 300,000 clones, nearly 90% seen once. Patients in Seattle were enrolled during active infection, then followed longitudinally. V usage is TRBV11-3 and J usage is TRBJ2-2; the D gene is possibly TRBD2 (5 bases). The origin of this receptor is a woman between 25 and 40 years old with COVID-19, enrolled during active disease. Sequencing was performed on peripheral blood. CDR3 coding DNA: TGTGCCACCGGACTCACTCTTAACACCGGGGAGCTGTTTTTT. This gives the protein CATGLTLNTGELFF.